This T cell receptor (beta chain) comes out of a study of T cell responses to AZD1222 COVID-19 vaccine. Profiling relied on immunoSEQ multiplex PCR, and the TCRdb table lists in-frame clones only, not all of them. The table has 120,000 or so clones, around 89% seen once. The study, taken as a whole, reports: With two AZD1222 doses given, Spike-specific TCR breadth and depth both rose. Nearly half of the spike-specific TCRs reportedly recognize variant regions that carry no mutations. Samples come after the peak T cell response, not at day 14.

Remarks on this clone: Its antigen remains unknown.

CDR3 length equals 13 residues. The germline CDR1 and CDR2 sequences are SGHTA and FQGTGA. Trimming removed 2 bases at V and 2 bases at J, with 5 bases between. The sequences come from peripheral blood, collected on day 0 of MenACWY control vaccination. The clonotype comes from an adult in good health. The J gene is TRBJ2-3, the V gene TRBV7-3; D is undetermined. CDR3 amino acids: CASSLVDTDTQYF. DNA for the CDR3: TGTGCCAGCAGCTTAGTAGACACAGATACGCAGTATTTT.